The clone carrying this T cell receptor beta chain has only a few counts. This entry belongs to a study of T-cell reconstitution after alpha-beta-depleted transplantation in children. Library preparation (for TCRbeta) was performed with unique molecular identifiers. TCRdb used MiXCR to reprocess the PCR reads, holding one entry per CDR3 protein. This sample carries 450,000 to 600,000 distinct CDR3 sequences, about a sixth of them seen once, and the ten largest clones take 3.3%. This CDR3 has 12 residues. With 0 bases removed from V and 9 bases from J, the gap between germline ends came to 8 bases. Germline lookup yields CDR1 LNHNV and CDR2 YYDKDF (reference sequence).

V usage is TRBV15 and J usage is TRBJ1-1; D not resolved. This clonotype was sampled from a human donor who donated a stem cell graft to a child with acute lymphoblastic leukemia. The source material was PBMCs from the stem cell graft donor, sampled from the stem cell graft. CDR3 in amino acids: CATSRDGGQAFF. The CDR3 DNA follows: TGTGCCACCAGCAGAGATGGCGGACAAGCTTTCTTT.